The 14 T cell receptor beta chains in this list originate from one sample, sequenced in a study of T cell repertoires in cytomegalovirus infection. TCRdb analysed the reads with MiXCR anew, one entry per CDR3 protein. Of 830,000 or so distinct CDR3 sequences listed, about 33% are singletons. These TCRs are of unknown antigen specificity. The sequences come from cultured CD8+ T cells from PBMCs, collected from culture after CMV antigen stimulation. Source of these receptors: a human donor in good health (CMV status not recorded). Some clones in this sample may be carry-over from other donors' samples.

The table lists this clonotype with a few counts. CDR3 nucleotides: TGCAGCGTTGTACTTTCGGGACAGGGAAACACCGGGGAGCTGTTTTTT. Amino acids: CSVVLSGQGNTGELFF. The chain combines TRBV29-1 with TRBJ2-2; 9 nucleotides agree with TRBD1. V was pared by 4 bases and J by 2 bases, with 8 bases of the junction left unmatched. The CDR3 consists of 16 residues. Germline CDR1 reads SQVTM; CDR2 reads ANQGSEA.

In its sample, this clonotype was seen a few times. The chain is built from TRBV29-1 and TRBJ1-2; 7 bases line up with TRBD1. This CDR3 spans 15 amino acids. CDR1 and CDR2 (germline): SQVTM, ANQGSEA. The trim removed 3 bases at V and 2 bases at J, leaving 9 bases unmatched. This CDR3 is CSVEAPEGANYGYTF. The CDR3 coding sequence is TGCAGCGTTGAGGCCCCTGAGGGGGCAAACTATGGCTACACCTTC.

This clonotype has just a few counts. This chain connects TRBV19 to TRBJ2-5; no firm D call. V gave up 5 bases and J gave up 5 bases, with 15 bases separating them. The CDR3 consists of 14 residues. The germline V gene has CDR1 LNHDA and CDR2 SQIVND (reference sequence). The CDR3 spells CASSPANERETQYF. CDR3 nucleotides: TGTGCCAGTAGTCCCGCCAATGAGAGGGAGACCCAGTACTTC.

This chain joins TRBV4-1 and TRBJ2-3; tentative D call: TRBD1 (6 bases). The V gene lost 2 bases and the J gene lost 4 bases, with 13 bases spanning the gap. The CDR3 is 15 residues long. Per germline, CDR1 MGHRA and CDR2 YSYEKL. In DNA, the CDR3 is TGCGCCAGCAGCCAACCAGGGGAGAGGGCAGATACGCAGTATTTT. It yields the protein CASSQPGERADTQYF.

This clonotype showed up just a few times. The chain couples TRBV7-9 to TRBJ2-3; 7 nucleotides match TRBD2. The CDR3 is 13 amino acids. The V segment lost 1 base and the J segment 11 bases; nucleotides outside the gene matches: 6. Germline-derived CDR1 and CDR2 are SEHNR and FQNEAQ (reference sequence). The CDR3 sequence is CASSLETRGVQYF. Written as DNA, the CDR3 is TGTGCCAGCAGCTTAGAAACCCGGGGGGTGCAGTATTTT.

The V and J genes are TRBV19 and TRBJ1-1, with 8 bases lining up with TRBD1. Germline CDR1 LNHDA, CDR2 SQIVND (reference sequence). J gave up 6 bases and V 2 bases, and 2 bases lay outside the gene matches. This CDR3 is built from 13 residues. CDR3 DNA: TGTGCCAGTAGTATACCGGGACAGGCTGAAGCTTTCTTT. This sequence encodes CASSIPGQAEAFF. The full variable domain, with the rest looked up from reference TRBV19 and TRBJ1-1, is DGGITQSPKYLFRKEGQNVTLSCEQNLNHDAMYWYRQDPGQGLRLIYYSQIVNDFQKGDIAEGYSVSREKKESFPLTVTSAQKNPTAFYLCASSIPGQAEAFFGQGTRLTVV.

This chain connects TRBV5-4 to TRBJ2-3; TRBD2 matches at 11 bases. V was clipped by 4 bases and J by 8 bases; unmatched bases: 6. Germline values: CDR1 SGHNT, CDR2 YYREEE (reference sequence). The CDR3 has 14 residues. The CDR3 protein is CASSTTSGGLTQYF. In DNA form, the CDR3 reads TGTGCCAGCAGCACAACTAGCGGGGGCCTTACGCAGTATTTT.

This clonotype has more than one count but fewer than ten. The CDR3 protein is CASSPSETATINYGYTF. Here the CDR3 DNA reads TGTGCCAGCAGCCCATCGGAGACGGCCACCATAAACTATGGCTACACCTTC. V is TRBV11-1 and J is TRBJ1-2; D is uncertain. From germline, CDR1 is SGHAT and CDR2 FQDESV (reference sequence). The CDR3 has 17 amino acids. Between the trimmed V and J ends, which lost 5 bases and 2 bases, there was a span of 21 bases.

This clonotype showed up just once. The chain combines TRBV4-3 with TRBJ2-7; D is unclear. Germline CDR1 LGHNA, CDR2 YSLEER. The CDR3 sequence is 15 residues long. Between the trimmed V and J ends, which lost 2 bases and 3 bases, there was a span of 14 bases. CDR3 nucleotides: TGCGCCAGCAGCCAATCGAGAGGTCTCCGCTACGAGCAGTACGTC. This codes for CASSQSRGLRYEQYV.

The chain uses TRBV10-2 and TRBJ2-5, with D possibly TRBD1 on 6 matching bases. Germline lookup yields CDR1 WSHSY and CDR2 SAAADI. This CDR3 is built from 15 residues. Trimming removed 5 bases at V and 1 base at J, with 14 bases between. In DNA, the CDR3 is TGCGCCAGCAGTCGTCCCCGGGACACCCAAGAGACCCAGTACTTC. Amino acid sequence: CASSRPRDTQETQYF.

This chain uses TRBV4-2 with TRBJ2-7; 7 positions match TRBD1. V shed 0 bases, J shed 5 bases, and the junction held 7 bases outside the gene matches. This CDR3 is 15 amino acids long. Germline CDR1 reads LGHNA; CDR2 reads YNFKEQ. CDR3 amino acids: CASSQERYRGNEQYF. CDR3 nucleotides: TGTGCCAGCAGCCAAGAGAGGTACAGGGGCAACGAGCAGTACTTC.

The sample holds many counts of this clonotype. This chain uses TRBV7-6 with TRBJ2-1; 10 bases match TRBD1. Germline V gene data show CDR1 as SGHVS and CDR2 as FNYEAQ. With 5 bases clipped from V and 5 bases from J, the junction kept 6 bases outside the gene matches. CDR3 length: 15 residues. Here the CDR3 DNA reads TGTGCCAGCAGCCCCGTAGGGACAGGGGACAATGAGCAGTTCTTC. It translates to CASSPVGTGDNEQFF.

This clonotype was seen at least ten times. J is TRBJ2-7 and V is TRBV7-2; D is unclear. V was trimmed by 5 bases and J by 3 bases, leaving 11 bases between them. The germline V gene encodes CDR1 SGHTA and CDR2 FQGNSA. This CDR3 comprises 13 residues. CDR3 coding DNA: TGTGCCAGCAGCCTGTTAGACAACTACGAGCAGTACTTC. It codes for CASSLLDNYEQYF.

There are a few counts of this clonotype. The chain is built from TRBV15 and TRBJ1-1; D possibly corresponds to TRBD1 (5 bases). Trimming removed 5 bases from V and 6 bases from J, with 16 bases in between. Germline V CDR1 and CDR2: LNHNV, YYDKDF (reference sequence). This CDR3 comprises 14 residues. The CDR3 DNA reads as TGTGCCACCAGCGCTCGACAGCTCAACGCTGAAGCTTTCTTT. This translates into CATSARQLNAEAFF. The variable domain in full, with the rest retrieved from reference TRBV15 and TRBJ1-1, is DAMVIQNPRYQVTQFGKPVTLSCSQTLNHNVMYWYQQKSSQAPKLLFHYYDKDFNNEADTPDNFQSRRPNTSFCFLDIRSPGLGDTAMYLCATSARQLNAEAFFGQGTRLTVV.